This T cell receptor (beta chain) was observed in a study of T cells after yellow fever vaccination. TCRdb reprocessed the 5' RACE reads with MiXCR, giving one entry per CDR3 protein. This repertoire shows about 340,000 distinct CDR3 sequences, around 12% found once; its top ten account for approximately 3.3%. There are 16 residues in the CDR3. V was clipped by 4 bases and J by 0 bases, with 11 bases between them. The germline gives CDR1 SGHDT, CDR2 YYEEEE. A few counts support this clonotype. This specimen was CD4+ T cells sorted from PBMCs, taken 15 days after the yellow fever booster vaccination. The gene calls are TRBV5-6 and TRBJ1-6; no firm D call. The origin of this receptor is a man aged 18 to 30 who received the YFV17D yellow fever vaccine. The CDR3 DNA is TGTGCCAGCAGCGAGGGTGTGGGCTCCTATAATTCACCCCTCCACTTT. It translates to CASSEGVGSYNSPLHF. Full variable domain (missing parts from reference TRBV5-6 and TRBJ1-6): DAGVTQSPTHLIKTRGQQVTLRCSPKSGHDTVSWYQQALGQGPQFIFQYYEEEERQRGNFPDRFSGHQFPNYSSELNVNALLLGDSALYLCASSEGVGSYNSPLHFGNGTRLTVT.